The 23 T cell receptor beta chains listed next were all sequenced from one sample in a study of CD8 T cells in ankylosing spondylitis. MiXCR, applied by TCRdb to the 5' RACE reads, yields one record per CDR3 protein. The sample records under 300,000 distinct CDR3 sequences, about 18% being singletons. Specimen: blood, either unsorted or a sorted T cell fraction (not recorded which). Every receptor here comes from a male donor with ankylosing spondylitis or in good health (not recorded which).

This clonotype was counted many times. The CDR3 bases are TGTGCCAGCAGTCCCGGGACAGGGCATGGCTACACCTTC. It specifies CASSPGTGHGYTF. The chain links TRBV12-3 or TRBV12-4 to TRBJ1-2; 9 nucleotides line up with TRBD1. The trim removed 5 bases at V and 6 bases at J, leaving 4 bases unmatched. The CDR3 has 13 residues.

V usage is TRBV20-1 and J usage is TRBJ2-5; D possibly corresponds to TRBD2 (6 bases). From germline, CDR1 is DFQATT and CDR2 SNEGSKA (reference sequence). V was clipped by 6 bases and J by 5 bases, with 13 bases between them. The CDR3 contains 12 residues. The CDR3 sequence: CSASSAGETQYF. The CDR3 DNA reads as TGCAGTGCCTCGTCGGCGGGGGAGACCCAGTACTTC.

The chain has TRBV5-1 and TRBJ2-7, with TRBD2 matching 9 bases. The trim removed 3 bases at V and 4 bases at J, leaving 5 bases unmatched. The CDR3 totals 14 residues. Germline V gene sequence: CDR1 SGHRS, CDR2 YFSETQ. The CDR3 is CASSYSSGKYEQYF. The CDR3 DNA follows: TGCGCCAGCAGCTACTCTAGCGGGAAGTACGAGCAGTACTTC.

This clonotype was counted only a few times. The chain employs TRBV2 and TRBJ2-2; D uncertain. V gave up 1 base and J gave up 2 bases, with 5 bases separating them. The CDR3 consists of 14 residues. Germline assignment: CDR1 SNHLY and CDR2 FYNNEI. In nucleotides, the CDR3 is TGTGCCAGCAGTGAAGACGTAAACACCGGGGAGCTGTTTTTT. It is translated as CASSEDVNTGELFF.

This clonotype appeared many times. The chain uses TRBV30 and TRBJ2-1, with 10 bases fitting TRBD2. Unmatched junction bases numbered 6, after V lost 2 bases and J lost 8 bases. Germline CDR1 reads GTSNPN; CDR2 reads SVGIG (reference sequence). This CDR3 has 14 residues. CDR3: CAWSWLAGADEQFF. The CDR3 coding sequence is TGTGCCTGGAGTTGGCTAGCGGGAGCAGATGAGCAGTTCTTC.

The chain links TRBV6-5 to TRBJ2-2; the match to TRBD1 covers 10 bases. With 0 bases clipped from V and 4 bases from J, the junction kept 2 bases outside the gene matches. Looked up from germline, CDR1 is MNHEY and CDR2 is SVGAGI. The length of the CDR3 is 16 residues. This chain's CDR3 is CASSYSRTGGTGELFF. CDR3 DNA: TGTGCCAGCAGTTACTCTAGGACAGGGGGCACCGGGGAGCTGTTTTTT.

In its sample, this clonotype was seen a few times. The chain employs TRBV28 and TRBJ2-1; possibly TRBD1 or TRBD2 for D (5 bases each). The CDR3 contains 14 residues. With 2 bases removed from V and 8 bases from J, the gap between germline ends came to 13 bases. Germline V gene data show CDR1 as MDHEN and CDR2 as SYDVKM. CDR3 nucleotides: TGTGCCAGCAGTTTAGGCAGCTGGGACGATGAGCAGTTCTTC. The encoded protein is CASSLGSWDDEQFF.

The CDR3 coding sequence is TGTGCCAGCAGCGTTTCAGGGGGCGCGGCAGATACGCAGTATTTT. Amino acid sequence: CASSVSGGAADTQYF. The J gene is TRBJ2-3, the V gene TRBV7-9, with 8 bases matching TRBD1. The CDR3 is 15 residues long. V shed 5 bases, J shed 4 bases, and the junction held 8 bases outside the gene matches. Germline lookup yields CDR1 SEHNR and CDR2 FQNEAQ (reference sequence).

This sequence joins TRBV12-3 or TRBV12-4 and TRBJ1-1; D gene uncertain. This CDR3 is built from 14 residues. V lost 7 bases to trimming and J lost 0 bases, with 12 bases between them. CDR3 amino acids: CASTKFGMNTEAFF. For the CDR3, the DNA is TGTGCCAGCACCAAATTCGGGATGAACACTGAAGCTTTCTTT.

This clonotype was detected only a few times. The chain uses TRBV7-9 and TRBJ1-1, with TRBD1 matching over 8 bases. Germline trimming cut 4 bases from V and 0 bases from J; bases unmatched to any gene: 4. This CDR3 contains 15 residues. Germline V gives CDR1 SEHNR, CDR2 FQNEAQ (reference sequence). CDR3 residues: CASSSAGQVNTEAFF. CDR3 bases: TGTGCCAGCAGCTCCGCGGGACAGGTGAACACTGAAGCTTTCTTT. Looking up the rest from reference TRBV7-9 and TRBJ1-1 gives the full variable domain: DTGVSQNPRHKITKRGQNVTFRCDPISEHNRLYWYRQTLGQGPEFLTYFQNEAQLEKSRLLSDRFSAERPKGSFSTLEIQRTEQGDSAMYLCASSSAGQVNTEAFFGQGTRLTVV.

The chain recombines TRBV10-3 with TRBJ2-5; TRBD1 matches 10 bases. The length of the CDR3 is 15 residues. V lost 6 bases to trimming and J lost 2 bases; unmatched junction nucleotides: 6. Germline V lookup: CDR1 ENHRY, CDR2 SYGVKD. CDR3 region: CAIRPGQGYQETQYF. In DNA form, the CDR3 reads TGTGCCATCAGACCGGGACAGGGGTATCAAGAGACCCAGTACTTC.

In this sample, this clonotype turned up a few times. The gene calls are TRBV24-1 and TRBJ2-1; D is perhaps TRBD1 or TRBD2 (5 bases each). V lost 0 bases to trimming and J lost 11 bases, with 10 bases between them. CDR3 size: 13 residues. The germline CDR1 and CDR2 sequences are KGHDR and SFDVKD. CDR3 amino acids: CATSDLQQGQQFF. CDR3 DNA: TGTGCCACCAGTGATTTGCAGCAGGGACAGCAGTTCTTC.

J is TRBJ2-7 and V is TRBV3-1; TRBD2 agrees at 9 bases. V shed 0 bases, J shed 2 bases, and the junction held 17 bases outside the gene matches. This CDR3 spans 20 amino acids. CDR1 and CDR2 (germline): LGHDT, YNNKEL (reference sequence). CDR3 sequence: CASSQEPPLKAGGPAYEQYF. In DNA form, the CDR3 reads TGTGCCAGCAGCCAAGAGCCTCCCCTGAAAGCGGGAGGACCAGCCTACGAGCAGTACTTC.

The genes are TRBV27 and TRBJ2-2; 10 bases map to TRBD2. V gave up 3 bases and J gave up 4 bases; unmatched junction bases: 14. CDR1 MNHEY and CDR2 SMNVEV come from the germline V gene (reference sequence). This CDR3 contains 19 residues. CDR3 sequence reads: CASSFLQSGRAFSTGELFF. The DNA for the CDR3 is TGTGCCAGCAGTTTCCTGCAAAGCGGGAGGGCGTTCTCCACCGGGGAGCTGTTTTTT.

This clonotype was detected ten times or more. The chain couples TRBV20-1 to TRBJ2-7, with D maybe TRBD1 (6 bases). The CDR3 is 15 residues long. Germline CDR1 DFQATT, CDR2 SNEGSKA (reference sequence). Trimming shortened V by 0 bases and J by 2 bases, and 14 bases separated the two germline ends. CDR3 sequence: CSARDPRQDPYEQYF. The CDR3 DNA follows: TGCAGTGCTAGAGATCCCCGACAGGATCCCTACGAGCAGTACTTC.

The V call is TRBV4-1, the J call TRBJ2-7; TRBD2 matches 10 bases. With 0 bases clipped from V and 0 bases from J, the junction kept 11 bases outside the gene matches. This CDR3 is built from 19 residues. Germline values: CDR1 MGHRA, CDR2 YSYEKL. Here the CDR3 reads CASSQETRPSSGGSYEQYF. The CDR3 DNA reads TGCGCCAGCAGCCAAGAAACCCGACCCTCTAGCGGGGGCTCCTACGAGCAGTACTTC.

This clonotype occurred a few times. The chain joins TRBV29-1 to TRBJ2-1, with D hard to call. The ends were cut back, 3 bases at V and 9 bases at J, with 15 bases in the middle. CDR1 is SQVTM and CDR2 is ANQGSEA in the germline V gene. This CDR3 comprises 13 residues. The CDR3 loop is CSVDVSAHSEQFF. CDR3 in DNA: TGCAGCGTTGATGTATCGGCGCACAGTGAGCAGTTCTTC.

The rearrangement joins TRBV12-5 to TRBJ1-1; 7 positions match TRBD1. V dropped 6 bases and J dropped 4; count of bases not matched to a gene: 2. CDR3 length: 12 amino acids. Germline V gene lookup returns CDR1 LGHNT and CDR2 FRNRAP. The CDR3 sequence: CASGRGLTEAFF. Here the CDR3 DNA reads TGTGCTAGTGGAAGGGGGCTCACTGAAGCTTTCTTT.

This clonotype was seen ten or more times. The junction does not match germline at one end; this may be a read error. The chain recombines TRBV7-8 with TRBJ2-1; 10 positions match TRBD2. Germline lookup yields CDR1 SGHVS and CDR2 FQNEAQ. There are 16 residues in the CDR3. The CDR3 nucleotides read TGCGCCAGCAGCTTACCTAGCGGGAGCTCCTACAATGAGCAGTTCTTC. Its translation is CASSLPSGSSYNEQFF.

This clonotype was picked up a small number of times. V gene TRBV20-1 combines with J gene TRBJ1-2; weak D call: TRBD1 (5 bases). V shed 0 bases and J shed 6 bases, with 8 bases lying between them. The CDR3 contains 12 residues. Germline assignment: CDR1 DFQATT and CDR2 SNEGSKA (reference sequence). This chain's CDR3 is CSAREGPDGYTF. The CDR3 DNA sequence: TGCAGTGCTAGAGAGGGACCGGATGGCTACACCTTC.

This clonotype was observed many times. The rearrangement links TRBV7-9 to TRBJ2-7; 10 bases agree with TRBD2. CDR1 and CDR2 from the germline V gene are SEHNR and FQNEAQ (reference sequence). The V segment lost 5 bases and the J segment 4 bases; nucleotides outside the gene matches: 5. The CDR3 covers 14 residues. The CDR3 region is CASSPAGGNYEQYF. CDR3 DNA sequence: TGTGCCAGCAGCCCAGCGGGAGGGAATTACGAGCAGTACTTC.

This clonotype was counted only a few times. V and J are TRBV27 and TRBJ2-1; 13 bases match TRBD2. V lost 5 bases and J lost 6; bases outside the gene matches: 4. Germline V CDR1 and CDR2: MNHEY, SMNVEV (reference sequence). CDR3 length: 15 residues. The CDR3 nucleotides read TGTGCCAGCAGTCCCGGGACTAGCGGGGTCAATGAGCAGTTCTTC. As protein: CASSPGTSGVNEQFF.

The rearrangement uses TRBV19 and TRBJ1-1, with 8 bases matching TRBD1. The length of the CDR3 is 15 residues. Germline V gives CDR1 LNHDA, CDR2 SQIVND (reference sequence). The V and J ends lost 5 bases and 2 bases, in that order; junction bases with no gene match: 7. This chain's CDR3 is CASSVNRGVNTEAFF. The CDR3, as DNA: TGTGCCAGTAGTGTTAACAGGGGGGTCAACACTGAAGCTTTCTTT.